The rows below give T cell receptor beta chains drawn from one sample of a study of blood T cell repertoires in COVID-19. The assay was immunoSEQ multiplex PCR, and TCRdb's table has in-frame clones only and misses some. Of 150,000 or so clones in the sample, approximately 86% were seen once. Sequencing was performed on peripheral blood. These receptors came from a woman in her 70s with acute or convalescent COVID-19. Each CDR3 is given with its conserved first and last residue. The D gene is left open where the match is weak. The size of a clone is reported for some rows only, either as once, few or many, or as a class for expanded clones.

d_call,v_call,clone_size,j_call,cdr3_aa,cdr3_nt
.,TRBV21-1,.,TRBJ2-3,CASALRGGRADTQYF,TGTGCCAGCGCCCTCCGCGGGGGCCGGGCAGATACGCAGTATTTT
TRBD1,TRBV6-5,.,TRBJ1-2,CASSRTGPLYGYTF,TGTGCCAGCAGTCGGACAGGGCCCCTCTATGGCTACACCTTC
.,TRBV20-1,few,TRBJ2-1,CSANVFQKQFF,TGCAGTGCTAATGTTTTTCAAAAGCAGTTCTTC
.,TRBV19,once,TRBJ1-5,CASSKRNQPQHF,TGTGCCAGTAGTAAGAGAAATCAGCCCCAGCATTTT
TRBD1,TRBV15,.,TRBJ1-1,CATSRVQGLNTEAFF,TGTGCCACCAGCAGAGTACAGGGGTTGAACACTGAAGCTTTCTTT
.,TRBV18,.,TRBJ2-5,CASSSGRWGARETQYF,TGTGCCAGCTCGTCTGGCAGGTGGGGCGCGAGGGAGACCCAGTACTTC
.,TRBV5-5,.,TRBJ1-3,CASSLFSTFVKSSGNTIYF,TGTGCCAGCAGCTTGTTTTCCACTTTTGTGAAGAGCTCTGGAAACACCATATATTTT
TRBD1,TRBV29-1,.,TRBJ2-2,CSLPGQGKTGELFF,TGCAGCCTACCGGGACAGGGTAAAACCGGGGAGCTGTTTTTT
TRBD1,TRBV4-2,once,TRBJ1-4,CASSQTGQDNEKLFF,TGTGCCAGCAGCCAAACAGGACAGGATAATGAAAAACTGTTTTTT
.,TRBV2,.,TRBJ1-1,CASKGDGEGTEAFF,TGTGCCAGCAAAGGGGACGGGGAGGGAACTGAAGCTTTCTTT
TRBD2,TRBV6-6,.,TRBJ2-2,CATRGPGLTTGELFF,TGTGCCACCCGCGGGCCGGGACTAACCACCGGGGAGCTGTTTTTT
TRBD1,TRBV18,.,TRBJ2-5,CASCERTGGNQETQYF,TGTGCCAGCTGCGAGAGGACAGGGGGAAATCAAGAGACCCAGTACTTC
.,TRBV28,few,TRBJ1-5,CASSLGTYDSNQPQHF,TGTGCCAGCAGTTTGGGGACATATGATAGCAATCAGCCCCAGCATTTT
.,TRBV7-3,.,TRBJ1-6,CASSSSRSSPLHF,TGTGCCAGCAGCTCCTCGCGGTCCTCACCCCTCCACTTT
TRBD1,TRBV28,.,TRBJ1-3,CASSFLRTGHGNTIYF,TGTGCCAGCAGTTTTCTTAGGACAGGGCATGGAAACACCATATATTTT
TRBD1,TRBV2,.,TRBJ1-2,CATQGGGGYTF,TGTGCCACACAAGGGGGCGGTGGCTACACCTTC
.,TRBV13,.,TRBJ1-5,CASSLGAMGGAGQPQHF,TGTGCCAGCAGCTTAGGCGCAATGGGGGGGGCGGGTCAGCCCCAGCATTTT
.,TRBV3-1/TRBV3-2,.,TRBJ1-5,CASSPLGVSQPQHF,TGTGCCAGCAGCCCCCTCGGGGTGAGTCAGCCCCAGCATTTT
TRBD2,TRBV7-2,.,TRBJ2-7,CASSYGSGGAYEQYF,TGTGCCAGCAGCTATGGTAGCGGGGGGGCCTACGAGCAGTACTTC
TRBD1,TRBV30,once,TRBJ2-7,CAVTRTGSNYEQYF,TGTGCCGTAACCCGGACAGGGTCTAACTACGAGCAGTACTTC
TRBD1,TRBV6-5,.,TRBJ1-4,CASSIQGASGEKLFF,TGTGCCAGCAGTATACAGGGGGCATCGGGTGAAAAACTGTTTTTT
.,TRBV5-1,.,TRBJ1-2,CASSYTQGAPYGYTF,TGCGCCAGCAGCTACACCCAAGGGGCCCCCTATGGCTACACCTTC
.,TRBV6-5,.,TRBJ1-2,CASSQDIQGYGYTF,TGTGCCAGCAGTCAGGACATTCAGGGGTATGGCTACACCTTC
.,TRBV7-8,few,TRBJ2-7,CASSLGSAGFPYEQYF,TGTGCCAGCAGCTTAGGAAGCGCGGGGTTCCCCTACGAGCAGTACTTC
.,TRBV5-1,once,TRBJ1-2,CASSLQGDYGYTF,TGCGCCAGCAGCTTACAGGGCGACTATGGCTACACCTTC
.,TRBV18,once,TRBJ1-1,CASSPLATGEAFF,TGTGCCAGCTCACCATTGGCGACAGGTGAAGCTTTCTTT
TRBD1,TRBV5-1,.,TRBJ2-4,CASSEGAKKNIQYF,TGCGCCAGCAGTGAGGGGGCCAAGAAAAACATTCAGTACTTC
TRBD1,TRBV19,.,TRBJ1-3,CASMDRGRGNTIYF,TGTGCCAGTATGGACAGGGGGCGTGGAAACACCATATATTTT
TRBD2,TRBV5-6,.,TRBJ2-3,CASSLNRGGQDTQYF,TGTGCCAGCAGCTTGAACCGCGGGGGGCAAGATACGCAGTATTTT
TRBD1,TRBV6-2/TRBV6-3,.,TRBJ2-7,CASSPRDRFPYEQYF,TGTGCCAGCAGCCCCAGGGACAGGTTCCCCTACGAGCAGTACTTC
TRBD1,TRBV4-1,.,TRBJ1-2,CASSHPDRVNGYTF,TGCGCCAGCAGCCACCCGGACAGGGTGAATGGCTACACCTTC
.,TRBV5-1,.,TRBJ1-1,CASSHKGGDNTEAFF,TGCGCCAGCAGCCACAAGGGAGGGGATAACACTGAAGCTTTCTTT
.,TRBV6-1,.,TRBJ1-5,CASSEGAHTGRGANQPQHF,TGTGCCAGCAGTGAAGGGGCACACACCGGGCGGGGGGCTAATCAGCCCCAGCATTTT
.,TRBV19,once,TRBJ1-5,CASSPFLRQGFMKDQPQHF,TGTGCCAGTAGCCCCTTCCTCAGGCAGGGGTTCATGAAGGATCAGCCCCAGCATTTT
.,TRBV4-3,few,TRBJ1-1,CASSQVQGGTEAFF,TGCGCCAGCAGCCAAGTTCAAGGGGGCACTGAAGCTTTCTTT
.,TRBV19,once,TRBJ1-2,CASSPRTVNYGYTF,TGTGCCAGTAGTCCCCGGACAGTGAACTATGGCTACACCTTC
.,TRBV18,.,TRBJ1-1,CASSPGGAGTNTEAFF,TGTGCCAGCTCACCAGGAGGGGCAGGCACGAACACTGAAGCTTTCTTT
.,TRBV7-2,.,TRBJ2-1,CASSPRSATYNEQFF,TGTGCCAGCAGCCCCCGGTCTGCGACCTACAATGAGCAGTTCTTC
.,TRBV25-1,.,TRBJ1-4,CASSGMGTNEKLFF,TGTGCCAGCAGCGGCATGGGCACTAATGAAAAACTGTTTTTT
.,TRBV6-1,.,TRBJ1-5,CASSEEMRGGSNQPQHF,TGTGCCAGCAGTGAAGAGATGAGGGGAGGGAGCAATCAGCCCCAGCATTTT
TRBD1,TRBV2,.,TRBJ1-6,CASSPTGSLNSPLHF,TGTGCCAGCAGTCCGACAGGGAGCCTTAATTCACCCCTCCACTTT
TRBD2,TRBV4-2,few,TRBJ2-3,CASSQGLGRGEADTQYF,TGTGCCAGCAGCCAAGGCCTGGGGAGGGGCGAGGCAGATACGCAGTATTTT
.,TRBV5-1,.,TRBJ1-5,CASSAGDNQPQHF,TGCGCCAGCAGCGCAGGGGACAATCAGCCCCAGCATTTT
TRBD1,TRBV5-8,.,TRBJ1-5,CASSLETGALRQPQHF,TGTGCCAGCAGCCTCGAGACAGGGGCCCTTCGCCAGCCCCAGCATTTT
.,TRBV2,.,TRBJ2-3,CASSEISPSTDTQYF,TGTGCCAGCAGTGAAATAAGCCCTAGCACAGATACGCAGTATTTT
TRBD1,TRBV14,.,TRBJ2-3,CASSPGQGAGDTQYF,TGTGCCAGCAGCCCCGGACAGGGGGCAGGAGATACGCAGTATTTT